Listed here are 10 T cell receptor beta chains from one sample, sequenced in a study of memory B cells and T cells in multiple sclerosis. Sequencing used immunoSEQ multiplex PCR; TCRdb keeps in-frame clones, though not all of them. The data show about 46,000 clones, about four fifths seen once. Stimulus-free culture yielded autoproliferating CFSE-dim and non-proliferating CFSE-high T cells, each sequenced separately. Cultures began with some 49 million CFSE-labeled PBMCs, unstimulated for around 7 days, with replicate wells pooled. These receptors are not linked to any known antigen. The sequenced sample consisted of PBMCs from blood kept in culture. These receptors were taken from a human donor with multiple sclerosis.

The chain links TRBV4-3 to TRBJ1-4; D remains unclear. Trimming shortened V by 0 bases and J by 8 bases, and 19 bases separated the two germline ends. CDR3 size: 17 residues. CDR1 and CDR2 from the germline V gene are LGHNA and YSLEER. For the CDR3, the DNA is TGCGCCAGCAGCCAAGACCCTTCGACTTACGAAGGCGAAAAACTGTTTTTT. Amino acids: CASSQDPSTYEGEKLFF.

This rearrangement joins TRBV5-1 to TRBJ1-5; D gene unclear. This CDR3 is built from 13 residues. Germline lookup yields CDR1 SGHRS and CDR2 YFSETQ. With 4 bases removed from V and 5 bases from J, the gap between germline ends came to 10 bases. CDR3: CASSPNRDQPQHF. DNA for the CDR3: TGCGCCAGCAGCCCTAACAGAGATCAGCCCCAGCATTTT.

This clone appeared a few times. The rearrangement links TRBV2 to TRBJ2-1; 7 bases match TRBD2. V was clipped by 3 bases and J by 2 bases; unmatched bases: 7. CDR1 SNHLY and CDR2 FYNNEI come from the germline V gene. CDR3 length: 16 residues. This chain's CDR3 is CASSDPDLAAYNEQFF. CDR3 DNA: TGTGCCAGCAGTGACCCAGATCTAGCGGCCTACAATGAGCAGTTCTTC.

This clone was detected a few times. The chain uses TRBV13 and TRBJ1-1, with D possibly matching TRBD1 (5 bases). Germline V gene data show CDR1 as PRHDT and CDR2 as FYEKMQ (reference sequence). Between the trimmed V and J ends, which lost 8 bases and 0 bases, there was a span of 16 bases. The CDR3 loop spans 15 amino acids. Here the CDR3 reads CASGGRTFLNTEAFF. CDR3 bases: TGTGCCAGCGGGGGTAGGACATTCTTGAACACTGAAGCTTTCTTT.

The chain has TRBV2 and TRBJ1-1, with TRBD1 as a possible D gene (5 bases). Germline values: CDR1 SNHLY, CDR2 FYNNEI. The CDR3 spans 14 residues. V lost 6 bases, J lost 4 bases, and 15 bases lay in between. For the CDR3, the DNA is TGTGCCAGCAGCCCAGGGCTGTCAGCCACTGAAGCTTTCTTT. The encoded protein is CASSPGLSATEAFF.

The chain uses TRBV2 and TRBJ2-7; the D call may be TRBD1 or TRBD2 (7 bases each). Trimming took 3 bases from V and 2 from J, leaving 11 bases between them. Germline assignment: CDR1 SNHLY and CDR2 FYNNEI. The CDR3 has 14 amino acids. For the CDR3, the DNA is TGTGCCAGCAGTGACCAGGGGGGGGCCTACGAGCAGTACTTC. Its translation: CASSDQGGAYEQYF. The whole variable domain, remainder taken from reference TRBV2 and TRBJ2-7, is EPEVTQTPSHQVTQMGQEVILRCVPISNHLYFYWYRQILGQKVEFLVSFYNNEISEKSEIFDDQFSVERPDGSNFTLKIRSTKLEDSAMYFCASSDQGGAYEQYFGPGTRLTVT.

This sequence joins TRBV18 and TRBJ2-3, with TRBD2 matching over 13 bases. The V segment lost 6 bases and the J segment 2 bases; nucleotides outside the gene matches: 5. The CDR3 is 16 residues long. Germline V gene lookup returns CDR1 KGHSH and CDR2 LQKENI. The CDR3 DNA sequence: TGTGCCAGCTCTTCGGGACTAGCGGGGCTCACAGATACGCAGTATTTT. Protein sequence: CASSSGLAGLTDTQYF.

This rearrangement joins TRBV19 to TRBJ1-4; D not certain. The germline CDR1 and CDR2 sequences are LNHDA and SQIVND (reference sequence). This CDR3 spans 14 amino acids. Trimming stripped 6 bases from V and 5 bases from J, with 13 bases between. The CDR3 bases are TGTGCCAGTAGCACATGGAAGCCCAATGAAAAACTGTTTTTT. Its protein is CASSTWKPNEKLFF.

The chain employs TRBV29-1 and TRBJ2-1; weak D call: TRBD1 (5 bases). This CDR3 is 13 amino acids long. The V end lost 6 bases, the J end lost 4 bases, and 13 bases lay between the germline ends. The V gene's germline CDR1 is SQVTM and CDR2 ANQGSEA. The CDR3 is CSVRVGEYNEQFF. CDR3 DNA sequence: TGCAGCGTCAGGGTTGGAGAGTACAATGAGCAGTTCTTC.

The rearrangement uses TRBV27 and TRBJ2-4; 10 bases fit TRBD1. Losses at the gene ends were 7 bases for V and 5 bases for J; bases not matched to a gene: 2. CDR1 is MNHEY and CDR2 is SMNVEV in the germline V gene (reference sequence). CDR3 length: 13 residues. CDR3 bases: TGTGCCAGCACGACAGGGGGCCAAAACATTCAGTACTTC. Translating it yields CASTTGGQNIQYF.